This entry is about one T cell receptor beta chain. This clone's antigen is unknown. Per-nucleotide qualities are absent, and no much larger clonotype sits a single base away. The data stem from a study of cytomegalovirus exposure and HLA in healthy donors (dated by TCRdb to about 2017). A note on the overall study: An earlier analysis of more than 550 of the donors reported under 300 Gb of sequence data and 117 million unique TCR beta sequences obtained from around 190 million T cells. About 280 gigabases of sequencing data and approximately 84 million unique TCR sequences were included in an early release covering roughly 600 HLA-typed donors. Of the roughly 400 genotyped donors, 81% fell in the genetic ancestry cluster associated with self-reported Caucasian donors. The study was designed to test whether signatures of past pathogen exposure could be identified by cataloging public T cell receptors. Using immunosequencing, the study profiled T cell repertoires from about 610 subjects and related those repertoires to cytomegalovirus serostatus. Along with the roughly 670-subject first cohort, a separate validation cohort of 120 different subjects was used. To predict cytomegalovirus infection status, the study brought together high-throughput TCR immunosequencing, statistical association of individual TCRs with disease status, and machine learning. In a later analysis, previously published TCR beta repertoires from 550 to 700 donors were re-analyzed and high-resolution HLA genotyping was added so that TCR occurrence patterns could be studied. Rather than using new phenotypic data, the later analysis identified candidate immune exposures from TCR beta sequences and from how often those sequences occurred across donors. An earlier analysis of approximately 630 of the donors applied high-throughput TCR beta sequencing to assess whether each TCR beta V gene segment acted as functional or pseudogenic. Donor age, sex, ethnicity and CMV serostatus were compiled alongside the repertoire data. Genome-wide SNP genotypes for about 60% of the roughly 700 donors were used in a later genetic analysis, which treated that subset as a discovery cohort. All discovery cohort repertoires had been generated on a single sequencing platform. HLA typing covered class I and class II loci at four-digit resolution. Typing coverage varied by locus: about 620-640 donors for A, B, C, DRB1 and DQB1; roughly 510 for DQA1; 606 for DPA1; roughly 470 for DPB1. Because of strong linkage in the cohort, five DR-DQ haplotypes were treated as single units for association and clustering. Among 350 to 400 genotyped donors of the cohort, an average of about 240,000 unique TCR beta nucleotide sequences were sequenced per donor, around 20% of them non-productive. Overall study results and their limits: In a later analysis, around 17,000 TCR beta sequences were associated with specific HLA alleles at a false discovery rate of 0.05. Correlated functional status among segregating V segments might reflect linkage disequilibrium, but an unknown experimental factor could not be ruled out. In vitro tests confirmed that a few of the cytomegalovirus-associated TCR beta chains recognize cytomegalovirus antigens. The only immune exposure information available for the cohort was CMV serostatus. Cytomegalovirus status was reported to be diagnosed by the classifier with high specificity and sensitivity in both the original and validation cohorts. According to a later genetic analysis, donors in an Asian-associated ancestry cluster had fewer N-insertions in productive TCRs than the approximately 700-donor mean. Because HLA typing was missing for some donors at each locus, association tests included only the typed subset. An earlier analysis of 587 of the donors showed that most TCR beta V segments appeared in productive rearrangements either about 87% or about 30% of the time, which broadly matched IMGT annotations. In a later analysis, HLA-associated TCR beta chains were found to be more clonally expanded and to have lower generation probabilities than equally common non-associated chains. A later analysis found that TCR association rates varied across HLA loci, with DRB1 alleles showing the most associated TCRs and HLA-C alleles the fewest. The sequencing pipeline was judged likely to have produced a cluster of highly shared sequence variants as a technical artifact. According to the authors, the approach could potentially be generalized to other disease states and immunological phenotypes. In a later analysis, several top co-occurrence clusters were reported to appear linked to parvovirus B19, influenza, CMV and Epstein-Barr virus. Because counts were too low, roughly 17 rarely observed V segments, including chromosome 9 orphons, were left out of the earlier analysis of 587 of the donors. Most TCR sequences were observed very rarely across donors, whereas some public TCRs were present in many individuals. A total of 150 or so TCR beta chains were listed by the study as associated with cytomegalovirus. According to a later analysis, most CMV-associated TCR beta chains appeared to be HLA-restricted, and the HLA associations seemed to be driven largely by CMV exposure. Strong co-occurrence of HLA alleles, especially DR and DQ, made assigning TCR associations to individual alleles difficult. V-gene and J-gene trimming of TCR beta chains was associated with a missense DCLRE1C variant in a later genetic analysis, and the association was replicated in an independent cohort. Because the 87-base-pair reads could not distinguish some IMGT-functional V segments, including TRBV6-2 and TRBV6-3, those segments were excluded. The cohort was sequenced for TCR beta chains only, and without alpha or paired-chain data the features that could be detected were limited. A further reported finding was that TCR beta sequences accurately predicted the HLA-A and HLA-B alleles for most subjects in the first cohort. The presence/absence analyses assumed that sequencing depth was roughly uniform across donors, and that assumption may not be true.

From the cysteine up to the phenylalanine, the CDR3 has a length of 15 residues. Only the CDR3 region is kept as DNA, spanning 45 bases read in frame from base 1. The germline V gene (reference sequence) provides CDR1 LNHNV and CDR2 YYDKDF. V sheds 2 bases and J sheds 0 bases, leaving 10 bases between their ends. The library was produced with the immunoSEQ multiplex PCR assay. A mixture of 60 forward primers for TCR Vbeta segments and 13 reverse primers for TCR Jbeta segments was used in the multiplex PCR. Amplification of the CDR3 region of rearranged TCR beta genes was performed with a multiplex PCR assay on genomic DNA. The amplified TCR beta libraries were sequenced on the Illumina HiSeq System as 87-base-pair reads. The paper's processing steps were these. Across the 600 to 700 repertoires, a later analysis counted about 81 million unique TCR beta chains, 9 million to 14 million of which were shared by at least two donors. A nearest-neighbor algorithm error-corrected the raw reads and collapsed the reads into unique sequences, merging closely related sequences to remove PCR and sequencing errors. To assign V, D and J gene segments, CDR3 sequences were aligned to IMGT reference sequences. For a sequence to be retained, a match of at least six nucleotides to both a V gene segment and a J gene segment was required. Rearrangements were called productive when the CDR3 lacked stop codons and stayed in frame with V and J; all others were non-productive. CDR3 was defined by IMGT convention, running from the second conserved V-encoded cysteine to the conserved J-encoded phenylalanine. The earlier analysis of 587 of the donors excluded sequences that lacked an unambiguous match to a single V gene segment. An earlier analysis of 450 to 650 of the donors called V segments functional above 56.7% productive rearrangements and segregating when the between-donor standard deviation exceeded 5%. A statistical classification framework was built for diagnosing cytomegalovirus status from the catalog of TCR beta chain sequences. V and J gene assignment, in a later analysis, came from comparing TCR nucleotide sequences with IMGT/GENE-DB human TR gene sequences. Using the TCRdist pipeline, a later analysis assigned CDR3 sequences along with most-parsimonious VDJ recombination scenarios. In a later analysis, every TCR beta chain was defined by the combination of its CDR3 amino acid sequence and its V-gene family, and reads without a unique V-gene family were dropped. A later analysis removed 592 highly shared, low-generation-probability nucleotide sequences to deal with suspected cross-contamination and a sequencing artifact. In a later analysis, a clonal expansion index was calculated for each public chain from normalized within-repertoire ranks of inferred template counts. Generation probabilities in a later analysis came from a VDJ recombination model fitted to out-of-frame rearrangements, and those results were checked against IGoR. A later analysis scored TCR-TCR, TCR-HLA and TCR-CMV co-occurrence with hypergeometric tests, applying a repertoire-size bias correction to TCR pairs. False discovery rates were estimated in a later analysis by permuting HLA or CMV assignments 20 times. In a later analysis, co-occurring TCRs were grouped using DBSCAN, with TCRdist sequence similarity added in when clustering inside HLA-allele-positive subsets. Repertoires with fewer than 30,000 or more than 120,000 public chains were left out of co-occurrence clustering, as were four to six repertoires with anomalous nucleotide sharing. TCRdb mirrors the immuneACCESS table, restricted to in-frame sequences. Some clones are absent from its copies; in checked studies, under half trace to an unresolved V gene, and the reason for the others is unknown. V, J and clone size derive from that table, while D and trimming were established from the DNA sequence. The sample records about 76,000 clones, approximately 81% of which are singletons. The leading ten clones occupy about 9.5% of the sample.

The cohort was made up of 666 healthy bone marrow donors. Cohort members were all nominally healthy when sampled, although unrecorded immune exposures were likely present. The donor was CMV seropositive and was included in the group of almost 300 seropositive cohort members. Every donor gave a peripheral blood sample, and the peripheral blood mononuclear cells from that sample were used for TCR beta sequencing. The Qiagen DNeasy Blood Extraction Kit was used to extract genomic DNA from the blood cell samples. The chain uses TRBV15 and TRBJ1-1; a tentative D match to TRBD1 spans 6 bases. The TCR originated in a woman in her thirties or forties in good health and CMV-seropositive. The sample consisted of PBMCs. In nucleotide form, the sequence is TGTGCCACCAGCAGACAAACAGGGATGAACACTGAAGCTTTCTTT. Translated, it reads CATSRQTGMNTEAFF.